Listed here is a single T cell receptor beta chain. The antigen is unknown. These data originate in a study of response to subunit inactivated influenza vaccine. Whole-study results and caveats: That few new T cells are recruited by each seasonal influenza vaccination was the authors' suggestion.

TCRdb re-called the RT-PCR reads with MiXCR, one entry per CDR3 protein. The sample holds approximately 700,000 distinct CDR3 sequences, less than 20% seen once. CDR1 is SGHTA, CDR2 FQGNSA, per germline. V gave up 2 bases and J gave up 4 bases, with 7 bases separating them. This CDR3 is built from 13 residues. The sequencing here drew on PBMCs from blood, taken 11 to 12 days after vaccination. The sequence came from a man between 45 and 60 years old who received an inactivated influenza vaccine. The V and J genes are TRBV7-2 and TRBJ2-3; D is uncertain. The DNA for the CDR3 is TGTGCCAGCAGCTTAACAAAGGCAGATACGCAGTATTTT. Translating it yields CASSLTKADTQYF.